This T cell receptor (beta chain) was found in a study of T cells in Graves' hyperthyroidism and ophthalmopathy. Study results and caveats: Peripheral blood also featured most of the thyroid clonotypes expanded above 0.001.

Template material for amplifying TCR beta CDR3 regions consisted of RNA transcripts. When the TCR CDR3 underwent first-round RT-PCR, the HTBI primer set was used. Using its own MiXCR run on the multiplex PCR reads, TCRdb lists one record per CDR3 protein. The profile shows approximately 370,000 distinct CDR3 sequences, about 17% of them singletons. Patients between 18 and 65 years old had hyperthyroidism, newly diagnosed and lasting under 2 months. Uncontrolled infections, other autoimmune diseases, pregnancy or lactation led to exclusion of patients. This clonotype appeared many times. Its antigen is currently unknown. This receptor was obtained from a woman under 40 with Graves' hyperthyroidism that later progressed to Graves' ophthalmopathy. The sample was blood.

In DNA form, the CDR3 reads TGCGCCAGCAGCTATCAGTCAAATAATGAAAAACTGTTTTTT. Protein sequence: CASSYQSNNEKLFF. The V and J genes are TRBV5-1 and TRBJ1-4; D is unclear. This CDR3 has 14 residues. Germline values: CDR1 SGHRS, CDR2 YFSETQ. The V end was cut by 3 bases, the J end by 4 bases, with 10 bases between. Filled out from reference TRBV5-1 and TRBJ1-4, the complete variable domain reads KAGVTQTPRYLIKTRGQQVTLSCSPISGHRSVSWYQQTPGQGLQFLFEYFSETQRNKGNFPGRFSGRQFSNSRSEMNVSTLELGDSALYLCASSYQSNNEKLFFGSGTQLSVL.